These T cell receptor beta chains were read from a single sample in a study of beta chain bispecific antibodies for T cell cancers. These receptors are not linked to any known antigen. Each CDR3 protein gets one entry after TCRdb re-called the 5' RACE reads with MiXCR. The table includes just over 20,000 distinct CDR3 sequences, less than 3% detected once. Sequencing input: healthy donor T cells cultured with leukemia cells. These receptors were obtained from a human donor in good health. Some clones in this sample may be carry-over from other donors' samples. CDR3s include the opening cysteine and the closing phenylalanine or tryptophan. A D gene is named only where the DNA matches it firmly. The size of a clone is reported for some rows only, either as once, few or many, or as a class for expanded clones.

CDR3,DNA,size,D,V,J
CSARRGTGANVLTF,TGCAGTGCTAGACGGGGTACTGGGGCCAACGTCCTGACTTTC,many,NA,TRBV20-1,TRBJ2-6
CSARDQGSNYEQYF,TGCAGTGCTAGAGATCAGGGCAGCAACTACGAGCAGTACTTC,medium-sized,NA,TRBV20-1,TRBJ2-7
CASSLRRGAIQETQYF,TGTGCCAGCAGCTTAAGGCGTGGAGCTATCCAAGAGACCCAGTACTTC,many,NA,TRBV7-9,TRBJ2-5
CASSVGGGYGYTF,TGTGCCAGCAGCGTAGGAGGGGGCTATGGCTACACCTTC,many,NA,TRBV9,TRBJ1-2
CASSEIHNEQFF,TGTGCCAGCAGTGAAATTCACAACGAGCAGTTCTTC,many,NA,TRBV2,TRBJ2-1
CASVGGGGARNEQFF,TGCGCCAGCGTAGGAGGCGGGGGGGCCCGCAATGAGCAGTTCTTC,many,TRBD2,TRBV5-1,TRBJ2-1
CASGTVGTGGYTF,TGTGCCAGCGGGACCGTGGGCACGGGCGGCTACACCTTC,many,NA,TRBV27,TRBJ1-2
CASSWGTGVSYEQYF,TGCGCCAGCAGCTGGGGGACAGGAGTTTCCTACGAGCAGTACTTC,many,TRBD1,TRBV5-1,TRBJ2-7
CASPMTGGNTGELFF,TGTGCCAGCCCGATGACAGGGGGCAACACCGGGGAGCTGTTTTTT,many,TRBD1,TRBV18,TRBJ2-2
CASSQESRGGSTDTQYF,TGCGCCAGCAGCCAAGAGAGCCGGGGGGGTAGCACAGATACGCAGTATTTT,many,TRBD2,TRBV4-1,TRBJ2-3
CASSSPEDRGRETQYF,TGTGCCAGCAGTTCCCCCGAGGACAGGGGGCGCGAGACCCAGTACTTC,many,TRBD1,TRBV12-3/TRBV12-4,TRBJ2-5
CASSLSRAGVNRWTNEQFF,TGTGCCAGCAGTTTATCCCGGGCAGGGGTCAACAGATGGACAAATGAGCAGTTCTTC,many,NA,TRBV27,TRBJ2-1
CASSSGAYRIEAFF,TGCGCCAGCAGCTCAGGGGCTTACAGGATTGAAGCTTTCTTT,many,NA,TRBV5-1,TRBJ1-1
CASSFRSGELFF,TGTGCCAGTAGTTTCCGTAGCGGGGAGCTGTTTTTT,many,NA,TRBV19,TRBJ2-2
CASSLAVAEGNEQFF,TGCGCCAGCAGCTTGGCCGTGGCGGAGGGCAATGAGCAGTTCTTC,many,NA,TRBV5-1,TRBJ2-1
CASSGLPGQLNYGYTF,TGTGCCAGCAGCGGACTCCCGGGACAGCTTAACTATGGCTACACCTTC,many,TRBD1,TRBV28,TRBJ1-2
CASSYGGQFGETQYF,TGTGCCAGCAGTTACGGTGGGCAGTTTGGGGAGACCCAGTACTTC,few,NA,TRBV6-2/TRBV6-3,TRBJ2-5
CASSPGPHYMNTEAFF,TGTGCCAGCAGCCCTGGTCCCCACTACATGAACACTGAAGCTTTCTTT,many,NA,TRBV5-4,TRBJ1-1
CSARSIQGLNQPQHF,TGCAGTGCTAGATCTATTCAGGGCTTGAATCAGCCCCAGCATTTT,many,NA,TRBV20-1,TRBJ1-5
CASSSGDYEQYF,TGTGCCAGCAGCTCTGGAGACTACGAGCAGTACTTC,many,NA,TRBV7-9,TRBJ2-7
CASSPLTGVTDTQYF,TGTGCCAGCTCACCCCTTACAGGGGTAACAGATACGCAGTATTTT,NA,TRBD1,TRBV18,TRBJ2-3
CASSRGHPYNSPLHF,TGTGCCAGCAGTAGGGGCCACCCATATAATTCACCCCTCCACTTT,NA,NA,TRBV6-2/TRBV6-3,TRBJ1-6
CASSLGQTYEQYF,TGTGCCAGCAGTTTAGGTCAAACCTACGAGCAGTACTTC,many,NA,TRBV27,TRBJ2-7
CSATLTGGGYGYTF,TGCAGTGCTACCCTCACGGGCGGGGGCTATGGCTACACCTTC,many,NA,TRBV20-1,TRBJ1-2
CASSLARSYEQYF,TGCGCCAGCAGCTTAGCGCGTTCCTACGAGCAGTACTTC,many,NA,TRBV5-1,TRBJ2-7
CASSGVRGEGEQFF,TGTGCCAGCAGCGGGGTGCGGGGGGAGGGTGAGCAGTTCTTC,many,TRBD2,TRBV6-5,TRBJ2-1
CSAKQGAGEQYF,TGCAGTGCCAAACAGGGGGCAGGCGAGCAGTACTTC,many,TRBD1,TRBV20-1,TRBJ2-7
CASSPSSGAGYTF,TGTGCCAGCAGCCCTAGTTCCGGGGCTGGCTACACCTTC,many,NA,TRBV7-6,TRBJ1-2
CATSHGTGGNQPQHF,TGTGCCACCAGCCACGGGACAGGAGGCAATCAGCCCCAGCATTTT,few,TRBD1,TRBV24-1,TRBJ1-5
CASSLEGSLGNEQFF,TGTGCCAGCAGCTTAGAGGGGTCGTTGGGCAATGAGCAGTTCTTC,many,NA,TRBV11-3,TRBJ2-1
CASSTILLGQGFDEQYF,TGTGCCAGCAGCACCATTCTCCTAGGACAGGGGTTCGACGAGCAGTACTTC,many,TRBD1,TRBV7-9,TRBJ2-7
CASSLQESYEQYF,TGTGCCAGCAGTTTACAAGAATCCTACGAGCAGTACTTC,many,NA,TRBV27,TRBJ2-7
CASSTGTSGGASDTQYF,TGTGCCAGCAGCACTGGGACTAGCGGGGGGGCATCCGATACGCAGTATTTT,many,TRBD2,TRBV5-4,TRBJ2-3
CASSLYEQYF,TGTGCCAGCAGCTTATACGAGCAGTACTTC,many,NA,TRBV11-2,TRBJ2-7
CASSRGGNSYEQYF,TGTGCCAGCAGCCGGGGCGGAAATTCCTACGAGCAGTACTTC,many,NA,TRBV14,TRBJ2-7